The rows below give T cell receptor beta chains drawn from one sample of a study of shared clonotypes between healthy human individuals. Assay: immunoSEQ multiplex PCR; the TCRdb copy retains only in-frame clones and omits some. This table holds 2 million to 2.5 million clones, 90% to 96% found once. Sequences were obtained from naive CD4+ T cells sorted from blood. The receptors come from a man between 18 and 35 years old in good health. Both conserved end residues are part of each CDR3. Fields, in order: V gene, J gene, clone size, D gene, CDR3 DNA, CDR3 protein. The D gene is left open where the match is weak. Clone size is stated in some rows and not others, as once, few, many or a class when expanded.

V gene: TRBV19
J gene: TRBJ2-1
clone size: -
D gene: TRBD2
CDR3 DNA: TGTGCCAGTAGTATAGACCAGCGGGAGTTGGGTGAGCAGTTCTTC
CDR3 protein: CASSIDQRELGEQFF

V gene: TRBV4-1
J gene: TRBJ2-7
clone size: -
D gene: TRBD2
CDR3 DNA: TGCGCCAGCAGCCAAGTGACTAGCGGGGAGTACGAGCAGTACTTC
CDR3 protein: CASSQVTSGEYEQYF

V gene: TRBV30
J gene: TRBJ1-5
clone size: -
D gene: -
CDR3 DNA: TGTGCCTGGAGTGTGAGAAATCAGCCCCAGCATTTT
CDR3 protein: CAWSVRNQPQHF

V gene: TRBV19
J gene: TRBJ2-7
clone size: -
D gene: TRBD2
CDR3 DNA: TGTGCCAGTAGTATAGAGTGGAGTAGCGGGGCCTACGAGCAGTACTTC
CDR3 protein: CASSIEWSSGAYEQYF

V gene: TRBV2
J gene: TRBJ2-2
clone size: -
D gene: -
CDR3 DNA: TGTGCCAGCAGTGCCGCAGAAGACACCGGGGAGCTGTTTTTT
CDR3 protein: CASSAAEDTGELFF

V gene: TRBV29-1
J gene: TRBJ2-3
clone size: -
D gene: TRBD2
CDR3 DNA: TGCAGCGTTGGAGGGACTAGCGCGGGCACAGATACGCAGTATTTT
CDR3 protein: CSVGGTSAGTDTQYF

V gene: TRBV9
J gene: TRBJ2-5
clone size: -
D gene: TRBD2
CDR3 DNA: TGTGCCAGCACTGCGAGGGAGGGAGGAGATTGGGAGACCCAGTACTTC
CDR3 protein: CASTAREGGDWETQYF

V gene: TRBV9
J gene: TRBJ1-1
clone size: once
D gene: TRBD1
CDR3 DNA: TGTGCCAGCAGCCCCCCGGGACAGGGAAACACTGAAGCTTTCTTT
CDR3 protein: CASSPPGQGNTEAFF

V gene: TRBV18
J gene: TRBJ2-7
clone size: -
D gene: TRBD2
CDR3 DNA: TGTGCCAGCTCACCAATGCTGGGGGAGGGTCTTCGCGAGCAGTACTTC
CDR3 protein: CASSPMLGEGLREQYF

V gene: TRBV5-6
J gene: TRBJ1-5
clone size: -
D gene: TRBD1
CDR3 DNA: TGTGCCAGCAGCTTGTCAGGACAGGAAAATCAGCCCCAGCATTTT
CDR3 protein: CASSLSGQENQPQHF

V gene: TRBV29-1
J gene: TRBJ2-5
clone size: -
D gene: -
CDR3 DNA: TGCAGCGTTGAAGGGGGCAGGGTTTTCCAAGAGACCCAGTACTTC
CDR3 protein: CSVEGGRVFQETQYF

V gene: TRBV7-2
J gene: TRBJ1-2
clone size: -
D gene: -
CDR3 DNA: TGTGCCAGCAGCTTAGTCCAGTCCTATGGCTACACCTTC
CDR3 protein: CASSLVQSYGYTF

V gene: TRBV21-1
J gene: TRBJ2-1
clone size: -
D gene: -
CDR3 DNA: TGTGCCAGCAGAGCGAGAAACTCCTACAATGAGCAGTTCTTC
CDR3 protein: CASRARNSYNEQFF

V gene: TRBV7-9
J gene: TRBJ1-1
clone size: -
D gene: TRBD1
CDR3 DNA: TGTGCCAGCAGCTACGAGACAGGGGGCACTGAAGCTTTCTTT
CDR3 protein: CASSYETGGTEAFF

V gene: TRBV28
J gene: TRBJ1-1
clone size: -
D gene: -
CDR3 DNA: TGTGCCAGCAGTTCGGTCATCACAAGGAACACTGAAGCTTTCTTT
CDR3 protein: CASSSVITRNTEAFF

V gene: TRBV4-1
J gene: TRBJ1-6
clone size: -
D gene: -
CDR3 DNA: TGCGCCAGCAGCCAAAGTTTCTCACCCCTCCACTTT
CDR3 protein: CASSQSFSPLHF

V gene: TRBV18
J gene: TRBJ2-7
clone size: -
D gene: TRBD1
CDR3 DNA: TGTGCCAGCTCGTACGACAGGGAGAGCGAGCAGTACTTC
CDR3 protein: CASSYDRESEQYF

V gene: TRBV2
J gene: TRBJ1-1
clone size: -
D gene: -
CDR3 DNA: TGTGCCAGCAGTCTAATACAGGGTAACACTGAAGCTTTCTTT
CDR3 protein: CASSLIQGNTEAFF

V gene: TRBV5-1
J gene: TRBJ2-7
clone size: -
D gene: -
CDR3 DNA: TGCGCCAGCAGCCGAGGCCGGACAGAGTCCTACGAGCAGTACTTC
CDR3 protein: CASSRGRTESYEQYF

V gene: TRBV7-9
J gene: TRBJ1-4
clone size: few
D gene: -
CDR3 DNA: TGTGCCAGCAGCTTAGATGCTGAACTAAAACTGTTTTTT
CDR3 protein: CASSLDAELKLFF

V gene: TRBV14
J gene: TRBJ2-7
clone size: -
D gene: TRBD1
CDR3 DNA: TGTGCCAGCCCCGCCGGGACAGGGCACTACGAGCAGTACTTC
CDR3 protein: CASPAGTGHYEQYF

V gene: TRBV10-2
J gene: TRBJ1-4
clone size: -
D gene: -
CDR3 DNA: TGCGCCAGCAGTGCAGGGTTGGGGGAAAAACTGTTTTTT
CDR3 protein: CASSAGLGEKLFF

V gene: TRBV9
J gene: TRBJ2-3
clone size: -
D gene: -
CDR3 DNA: TGTGCCAGCAGCGTAGATCCGGGGCACACAGATACGCAGTATTTT
CDR3 protein: CASSVDPGHTDTQYF

V gene: TRBV5-6
J gene: TRBJ2-7
clone size: -
D gene: TRBD2
CDR3 DNA: TGTGCCAGCAGCTTGGTAGCGGGGGCCATTCGAGGGGGCTCCGAGCAGTACTTC
CDR3 protein: CASSLVAGAIRGGSEQYF

V gene: TRBV6-5
J gene: TRBJ2-5
clone size: -
D gene: -
CDR3 DNA: TGTGCCAGCAGACGCGGGGCTATCCAAGAGACCCAGTACTTC
CDR3 protein: CASRRGAIQETQYF

V gene: TRBV19
J gene: TRBJ1-5
clone size: -
D gene: -
CDR3 DNA: TGTGCCAGTAGCCTCGGGGCGGGCATGATCAATCAGCCCCAGCATTTT
CDR3 protein: CASSLGAGMINQPQHF